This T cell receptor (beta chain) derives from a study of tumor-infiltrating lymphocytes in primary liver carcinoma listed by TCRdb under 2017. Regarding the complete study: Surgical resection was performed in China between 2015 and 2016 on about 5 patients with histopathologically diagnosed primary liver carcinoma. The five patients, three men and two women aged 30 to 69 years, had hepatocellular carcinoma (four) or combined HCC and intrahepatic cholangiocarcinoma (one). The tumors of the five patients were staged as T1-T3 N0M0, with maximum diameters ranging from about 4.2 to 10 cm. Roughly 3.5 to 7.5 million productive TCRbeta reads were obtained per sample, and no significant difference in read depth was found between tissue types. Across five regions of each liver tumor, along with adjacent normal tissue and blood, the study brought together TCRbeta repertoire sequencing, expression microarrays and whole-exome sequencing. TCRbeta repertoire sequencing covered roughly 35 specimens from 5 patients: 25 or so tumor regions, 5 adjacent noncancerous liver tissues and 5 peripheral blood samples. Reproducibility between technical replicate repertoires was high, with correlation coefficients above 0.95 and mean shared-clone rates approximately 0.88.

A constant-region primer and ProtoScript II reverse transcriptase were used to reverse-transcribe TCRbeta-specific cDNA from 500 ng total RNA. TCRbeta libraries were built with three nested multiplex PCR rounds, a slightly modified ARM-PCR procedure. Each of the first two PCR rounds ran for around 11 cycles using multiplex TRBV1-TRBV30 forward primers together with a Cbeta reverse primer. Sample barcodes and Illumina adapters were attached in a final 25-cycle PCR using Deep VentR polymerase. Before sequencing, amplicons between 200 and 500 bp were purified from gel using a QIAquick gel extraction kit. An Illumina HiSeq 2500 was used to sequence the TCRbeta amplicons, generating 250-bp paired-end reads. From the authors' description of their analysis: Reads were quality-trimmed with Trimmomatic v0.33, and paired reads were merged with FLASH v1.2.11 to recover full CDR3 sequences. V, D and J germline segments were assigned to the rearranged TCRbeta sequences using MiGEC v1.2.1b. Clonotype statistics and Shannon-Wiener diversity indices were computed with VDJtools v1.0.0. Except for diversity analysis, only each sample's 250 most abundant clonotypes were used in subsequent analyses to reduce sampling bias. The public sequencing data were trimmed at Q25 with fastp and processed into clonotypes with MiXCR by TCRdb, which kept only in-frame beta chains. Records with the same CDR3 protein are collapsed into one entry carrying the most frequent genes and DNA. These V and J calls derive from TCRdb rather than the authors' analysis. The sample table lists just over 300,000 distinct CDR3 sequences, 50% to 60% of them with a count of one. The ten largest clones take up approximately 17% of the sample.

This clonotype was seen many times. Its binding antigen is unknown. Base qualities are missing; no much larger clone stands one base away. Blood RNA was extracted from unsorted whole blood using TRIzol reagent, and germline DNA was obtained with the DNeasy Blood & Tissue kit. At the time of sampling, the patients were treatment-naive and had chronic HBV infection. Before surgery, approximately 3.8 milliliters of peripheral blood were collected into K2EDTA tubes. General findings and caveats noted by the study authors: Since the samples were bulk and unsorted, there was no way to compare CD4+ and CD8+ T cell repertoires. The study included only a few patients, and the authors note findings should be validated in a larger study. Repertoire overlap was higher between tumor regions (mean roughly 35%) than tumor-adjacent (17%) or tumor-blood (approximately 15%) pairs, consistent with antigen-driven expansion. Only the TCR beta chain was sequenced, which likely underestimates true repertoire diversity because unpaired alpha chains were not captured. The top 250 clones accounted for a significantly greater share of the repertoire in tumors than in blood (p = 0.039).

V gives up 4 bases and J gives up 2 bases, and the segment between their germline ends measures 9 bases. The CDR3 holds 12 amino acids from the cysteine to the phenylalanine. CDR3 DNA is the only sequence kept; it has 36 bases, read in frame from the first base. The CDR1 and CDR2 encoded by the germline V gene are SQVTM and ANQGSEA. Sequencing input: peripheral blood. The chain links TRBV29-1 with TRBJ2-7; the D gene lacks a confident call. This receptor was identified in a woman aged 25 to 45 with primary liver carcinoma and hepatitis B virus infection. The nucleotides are TGCAGCGTTGGGCCGGGCCCCTACGAGCAGTACTTC. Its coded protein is CSVGPGPYEQYF.